This TCR beta chain was documented in a study of blood T cell repertoires in COVID-19. Study-wide context: The study drew acute and convalescent COVID-19 samples from the United States, Italy and Spain. Sample material is recorded as cDNA or gDNA derived from T cells, B-cell-depleted T cells, or PBMCs.

Per the study methods: Quantification of nucleated cells was approximated via reference gene primer amplification. The method was immunoSEQ multiplex PCR; TCRdb's version includes in-frame clones alone and lacks a portion of them. The D gene and trimming were derived from the DNA, and the V and J assignments and clone size from that table. The table lists a few hundred thousand clones, around 90% of them singletons, with around 3.1% in the top ten. This clone showed up just once. Trimming shortened V by 0 bases and J by 0 bases, and 9 bases separated the two germline ends. This CDR3 has 16 residues. Germline V CDR1 and CDR2: LNHNV, YYDKDF (reference sequence).

The sequenced sample consisted of peripheral blood. This receptor was taken from a man aged 55 to 70 with acute or convalescent COVID-19. The chain joins TRBV15 to TRBJ1-3; D remains ambiguous. In DNA form, the CDR3 reads TGTGCCACCAGCAGAGATCCATCGGTCTCTGGAAACACCATATATTTT. Amino acid sequence: CATSRDPSVSGNTIYF. The full variable domain, with the rest looked up from reference TRBV15 and TRBJ1-3, is DAMVIQNPRYQVTQFGKPVTLSCSQTLNHNVMYWYQQKSSQAPKLLFHYYDKDFNNEADTPDNFQSRRPNTSFCFLDIRSPGLGDTAMYLCATSRDPSVSGNTIYFGEGSWLTVV.